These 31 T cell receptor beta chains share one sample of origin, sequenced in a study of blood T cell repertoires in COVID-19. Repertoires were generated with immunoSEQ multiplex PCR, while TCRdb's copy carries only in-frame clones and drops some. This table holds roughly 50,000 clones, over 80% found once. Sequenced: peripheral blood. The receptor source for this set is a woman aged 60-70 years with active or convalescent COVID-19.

The DNA for the CDR3 is TGTGCCAGCAGTTACTCCCCGACAGGTCCCTACGAGCAGTACTTC. Encoded protein: CASSYSPTGPYEQYF. The chain combines TRBV6-6 with TRBJ2-7; weak D call: TRBD1 (6 bases). This CDR3 spans 15 amino acids. Germline V gene lookup returns CDR1 MNHNY and CDR2 SVGAGI (reference sequence). Trimming left V 0 bases short and J 2 bases short, with 11 bases between.

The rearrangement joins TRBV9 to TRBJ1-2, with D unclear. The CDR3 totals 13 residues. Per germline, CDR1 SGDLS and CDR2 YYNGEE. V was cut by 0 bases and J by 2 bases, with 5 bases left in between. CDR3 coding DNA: TGTGCCAGCAGCGTAGGACAAAACTATGGCTACACCTTC. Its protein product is CASSVGQNYGYTF.

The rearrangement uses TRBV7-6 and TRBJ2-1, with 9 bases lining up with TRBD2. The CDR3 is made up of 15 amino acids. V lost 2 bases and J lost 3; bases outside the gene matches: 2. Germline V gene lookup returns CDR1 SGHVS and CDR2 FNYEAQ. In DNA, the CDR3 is TGTGCCAGCAGCTTACTAGCGGGACTCTACAATGAGCAGTTCTTC. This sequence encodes CASSLLAGLYNEQFF.

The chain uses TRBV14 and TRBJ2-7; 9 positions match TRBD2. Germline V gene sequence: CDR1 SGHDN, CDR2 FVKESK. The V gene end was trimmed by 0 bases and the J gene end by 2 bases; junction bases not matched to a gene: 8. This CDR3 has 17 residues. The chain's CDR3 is CASSQDRGTSRAYEQYF. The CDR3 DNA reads TGTGCCAGCAGCCAAGATCGTGGGACTAGCCGAGCCTACGAGCAGTACTTC.

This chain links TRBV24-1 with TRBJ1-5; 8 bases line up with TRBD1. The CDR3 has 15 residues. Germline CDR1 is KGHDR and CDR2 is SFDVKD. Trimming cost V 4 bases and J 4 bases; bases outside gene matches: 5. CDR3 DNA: TGTGCCACCAGTGACCCCGGGACAGGTAATCAGCCCCAGCATTTT. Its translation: CATSDPGTGNQPQHF.

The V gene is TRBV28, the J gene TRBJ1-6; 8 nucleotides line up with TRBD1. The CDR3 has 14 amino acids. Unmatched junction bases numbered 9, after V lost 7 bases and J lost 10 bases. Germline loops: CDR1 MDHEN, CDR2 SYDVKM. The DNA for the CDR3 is TGTGCCAGCAACATCGGACAGGGCGGATCACCCCTCCACTTT. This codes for CASNIGQGGSPLHF.

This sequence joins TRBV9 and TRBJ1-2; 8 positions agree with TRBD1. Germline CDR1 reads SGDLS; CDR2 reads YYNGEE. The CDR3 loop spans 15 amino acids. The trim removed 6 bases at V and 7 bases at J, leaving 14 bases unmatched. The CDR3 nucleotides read TGTGCCAGCACCCCCATGACGACAGGGGATAGTGGCTACACCTTC. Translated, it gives CASTPMTTGDSGYTF.

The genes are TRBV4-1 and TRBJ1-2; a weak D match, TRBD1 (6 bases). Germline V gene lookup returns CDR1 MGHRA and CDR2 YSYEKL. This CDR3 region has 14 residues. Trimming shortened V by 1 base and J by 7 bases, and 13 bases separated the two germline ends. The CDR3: CASSQVGQGLGYTF. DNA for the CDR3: TGCGCCAGCAGCCAAGTAGGTCAGGGGCTTGGCTACACCTTC.

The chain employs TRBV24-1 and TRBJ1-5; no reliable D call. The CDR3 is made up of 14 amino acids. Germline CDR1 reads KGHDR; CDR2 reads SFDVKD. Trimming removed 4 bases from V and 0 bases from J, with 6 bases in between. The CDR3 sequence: CATSEQYSNQPQHF. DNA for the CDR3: TGTGCCACCAGTGAACAATATAGCAATCAGCCCCAGCATTTT.

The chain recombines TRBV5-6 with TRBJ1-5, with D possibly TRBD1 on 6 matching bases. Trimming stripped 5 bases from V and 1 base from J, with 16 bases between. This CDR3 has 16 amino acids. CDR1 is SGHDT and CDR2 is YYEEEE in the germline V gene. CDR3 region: CASSFNRERSNQPQHF. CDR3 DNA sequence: TGTGCCAGCAGTTTTAACAGGGAGAGAAGCAATCAGCCCCAGCATTTT.

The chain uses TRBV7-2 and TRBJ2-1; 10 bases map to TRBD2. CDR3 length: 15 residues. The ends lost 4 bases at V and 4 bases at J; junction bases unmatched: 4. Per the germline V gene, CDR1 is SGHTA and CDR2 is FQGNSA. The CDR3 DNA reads TGTGCCAGCAGCTCTTCTAGCGGGGGATACAATGAGCAGTTCTTC. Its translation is CASSSSSGGYNEQFF.

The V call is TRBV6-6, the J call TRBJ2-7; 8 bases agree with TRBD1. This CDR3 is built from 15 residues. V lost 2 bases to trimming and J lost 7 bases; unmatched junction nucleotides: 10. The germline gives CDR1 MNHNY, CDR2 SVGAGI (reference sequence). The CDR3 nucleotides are TGTGCCAGCAGTTACCGTGACAGGGGCCTCGAGGAGCAGTACTTC. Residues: CASSYRDRGLEEQYF.

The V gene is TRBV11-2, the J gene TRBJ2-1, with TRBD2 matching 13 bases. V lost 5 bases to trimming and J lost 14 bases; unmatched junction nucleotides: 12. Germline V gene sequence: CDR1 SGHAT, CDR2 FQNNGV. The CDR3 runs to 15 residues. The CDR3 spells CASSPRTSGSLREFF. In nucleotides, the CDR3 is TGTGCCAGCAGCCCTCGGACTAGCGGGAGTCTGAGGGAGTTCTTC. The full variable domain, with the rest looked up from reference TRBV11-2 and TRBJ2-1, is EAGVAQSPRYKIIEKRQSVAFWCNPISGHATLYWYQQILGQGPKLLIQFQNNGVVDDSQLPKDRFSAERLKGVDSTLKIQPAKLEDSAVYLCASSPRTSGSLREFFGPGTRLTVL.

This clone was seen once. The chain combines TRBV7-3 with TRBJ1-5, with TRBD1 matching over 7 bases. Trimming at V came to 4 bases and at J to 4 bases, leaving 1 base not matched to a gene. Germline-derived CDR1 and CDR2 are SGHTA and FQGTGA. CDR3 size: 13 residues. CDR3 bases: TGTGCCAGCAGCTGGGACAGAAATCAGCCCCAGCATTTT. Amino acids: CASSWDRNQPQHF.

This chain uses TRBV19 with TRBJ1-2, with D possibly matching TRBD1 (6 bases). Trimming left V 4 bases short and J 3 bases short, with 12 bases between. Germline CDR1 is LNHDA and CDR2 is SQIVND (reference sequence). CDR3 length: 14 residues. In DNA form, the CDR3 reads TGTGCCAGTAGTAGCCTCGGACAGCACTATGGCTACACCTTC. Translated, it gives CASSSLGQHYGYTF. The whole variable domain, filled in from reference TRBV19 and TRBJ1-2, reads DGGITQSPKYLFRKEGQNVTLSCEQNLNHDAMYWYRQDPGQGLRLIYYSQIVNDFQKGDIAEGYSVSREKKESFPLTVTSAQKNPTAFYLCASSSLGQHYGYTFGSGTRLTVV.

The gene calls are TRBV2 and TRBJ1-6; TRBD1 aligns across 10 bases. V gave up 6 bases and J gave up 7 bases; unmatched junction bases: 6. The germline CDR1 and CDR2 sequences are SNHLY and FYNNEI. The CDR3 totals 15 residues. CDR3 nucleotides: TGTGCCAGCAGCGTATCGGGACAGGGGAATTCACCCCTCCACTTT. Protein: CASSVSGQGNSPLHF.

CDR3 sequence reads: CASSIDSPDEQYF. DNA for the CDR3: TGTGCCAGTAGTATAGATTCTCCAGACGAGCAGTACTTC. V and J are TRBV19 and TRBJ2-7; D uncertain. The CDR3 totals 13 residues. V was pared by 0 bases and J by 5 bases, with 8 bases between. Germline assignment: CDR1 LNHDA and CDR2 SQIVND (reference sequence).

This CDR3 is CASSQDQGDQPQHF. The CDR3 DNA reads TGTGCCAGCAGCCAAGACCAGGGGGATCAGCCCCAGCATTTT. The chain combines TRBV4-2 with TRBJ1-5, with 7 bases identical to TRBD1. The germline V gene encodes CDR1 LGHNA and CDR2 YNFKEQ. V lost 0 bases to trimming and J lost 5 bases; unmatched junction nucleotides: 1. The CDR3 has 14 amino acids.

The DNA of the CDR3 is TGTGCCAGCAGCTTTGACCCGCGGAGCACTGAAGCTTTCTTT. This gives the protein CASSFDPRSTEAFF. The chain couples TRBV3-1 (or the pseudogene TRBV3-2) to TRBJ1-1; no firm D call. The CDR3 covers 14 residues. V shed 5 bases and J shed 4 bases, with 14 bases lying between them. Germline V gene data show CDR1 as LGHDT and CDR2 as YNNKEL (reference sequence).

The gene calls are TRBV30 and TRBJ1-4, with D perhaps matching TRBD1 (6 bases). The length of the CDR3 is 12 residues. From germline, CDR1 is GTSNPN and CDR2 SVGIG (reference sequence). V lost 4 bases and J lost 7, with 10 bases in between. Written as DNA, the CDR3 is TGTGCCTGGACCAGGGGTCGTGAAAAACTGTTTTTT. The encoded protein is CAWTRGREKLFF.

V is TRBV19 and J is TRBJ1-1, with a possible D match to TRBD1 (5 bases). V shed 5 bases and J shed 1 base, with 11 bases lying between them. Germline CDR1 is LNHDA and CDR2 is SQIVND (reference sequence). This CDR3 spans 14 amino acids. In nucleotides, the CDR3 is TGTGCCAGTAGTTTTCCTCAGGGGAACACTGAAGCTTTCTTT. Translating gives CASSFPQGNTEAFF.

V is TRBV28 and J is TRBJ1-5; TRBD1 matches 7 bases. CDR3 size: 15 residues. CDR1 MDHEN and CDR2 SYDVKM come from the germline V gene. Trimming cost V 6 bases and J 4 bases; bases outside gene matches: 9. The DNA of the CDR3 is TGTGCCAGCAGCTCTTCAAGGGGGCGGAATCAGCCCCAGCATTTT. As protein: CASSSSRGRNQPQHF.

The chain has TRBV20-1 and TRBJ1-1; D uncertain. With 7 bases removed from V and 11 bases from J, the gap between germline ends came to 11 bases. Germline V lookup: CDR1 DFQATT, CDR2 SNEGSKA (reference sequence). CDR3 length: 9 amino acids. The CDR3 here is CSVGSPAFF. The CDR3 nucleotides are TGCAGTGTTGGCTCCCCGGCTTTCTTT.

CDR3 bases: TGTGCCAGCAGCCCCGAGACAGGGCACGATGAGCAGTTCTTC. Protein sequence: CASSPETGHDEQFF. The chain has TRBV7-3 and TRBJ2-1; 7 nucleotides match TRBD1. The germline gives CDR1 SGHTA, CDR2 FQGTGA. The CDR3 has 14 residues. Unmatched junction bases numbered 9, after V lost 5 bases and J lost 8 bases.

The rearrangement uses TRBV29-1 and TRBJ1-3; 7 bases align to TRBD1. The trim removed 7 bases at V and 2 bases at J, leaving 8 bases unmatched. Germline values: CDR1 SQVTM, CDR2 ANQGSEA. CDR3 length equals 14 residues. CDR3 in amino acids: CSGETGEPGNTIYF. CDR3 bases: TGCAGCGGAGAAACAGGGGAACCTGGAAACACCATATATTTT.

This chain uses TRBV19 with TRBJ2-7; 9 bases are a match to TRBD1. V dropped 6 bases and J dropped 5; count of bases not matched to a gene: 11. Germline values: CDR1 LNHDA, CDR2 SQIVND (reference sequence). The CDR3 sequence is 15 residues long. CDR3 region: CASSPPGTGNDEQYF. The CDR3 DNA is TGTGCCAGTAGCCCACCGGGGACAGGGAACGACGAGCAGTACTTC. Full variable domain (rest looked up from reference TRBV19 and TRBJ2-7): DGGITQSPKYLFRKEGQNVTLSCEQNLNHDAMYWYRQDPGQGLRLIYYSQIVNDFQKGDIAEGYSVSREKKESFPLTVTSAQKNPTAFYLCASSPPGTGNDEQYFGPGTRLTVT.

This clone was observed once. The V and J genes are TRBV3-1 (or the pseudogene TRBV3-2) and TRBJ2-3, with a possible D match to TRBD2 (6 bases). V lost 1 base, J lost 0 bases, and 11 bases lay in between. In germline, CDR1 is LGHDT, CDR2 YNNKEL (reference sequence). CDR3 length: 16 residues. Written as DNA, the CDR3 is TGTGCCAGCAGCCAAGTTCCGGCGGGAAGCACAGATACGCAGTATTTT. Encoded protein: CASSQVPAGSTDTQYF.

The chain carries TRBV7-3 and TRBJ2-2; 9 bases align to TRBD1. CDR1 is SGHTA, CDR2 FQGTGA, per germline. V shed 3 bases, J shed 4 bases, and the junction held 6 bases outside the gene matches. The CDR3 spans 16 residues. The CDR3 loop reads CASSLNRGLSTGELFF. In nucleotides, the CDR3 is TGTGCCAGCAGCTTGAACAGGGGGCTTAGCACCGGGGAGCTGTTTTTT.

The CDR3 DNA follows: TGTGCCAGCAGAGGGACAGGGAGGGGTGGCTACACCTTC. Translation gives CASRGTGRGGYTF. The V gene is TRBV6-5, the J gene TRBJ1-2; 9 bases match TRBD1. Germline V lookup: CDR1 MNHEY, CDR2 SVGAGI. Trimming took 6 bases from V and 7 from J; bases not matched to a gene: 6. The CDR3 is 13 residues long.

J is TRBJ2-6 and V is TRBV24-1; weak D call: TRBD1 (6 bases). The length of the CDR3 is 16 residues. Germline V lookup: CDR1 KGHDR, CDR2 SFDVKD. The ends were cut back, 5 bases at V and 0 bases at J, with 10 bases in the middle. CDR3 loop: CATSGGTRSGANVLTF. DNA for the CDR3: TGTGCCACCAGTGGGGGGACACGCTCTGGGGCCAACGTCCTGACTTTC.

The CDR3 loop reads CASSVPSGGYNEQFF. In nucleotides, the CDR3 is TGTGCCAGCAGTGTCCCTAGCGGGGGCTACAATGAGCAGTTCTTC. The chain combines TRBV25-1 with TRBJ2-1, with 10 positions matching TRBD2. The V gene end was trimmed by 4 bases and the J gene end by 3 bases; junction bases not matched to a gene: 3. This CDR3 has 15 residues. Germline V gene data show CDR1 as MGHDK and CDR2 as SYGVNS.